The rows below give T cell receptor beta chains drawn from one sample of a study of T cell responses to AZD1222 COVID-19 vaccine. The repertoire was sequenced with immunoSEQ multiplex PCR; TCRdb's copy has only in-frame clones and lacks some. The top ten hold 17% of the sample, which has some 100,000 clones, more than 70% seen once. The source material was peripheral blood, sampled 28 days after the second AZD1222 dose. Every receptor here comes from an adult who received the AZD1222 COVID-19 vaccine. Each CDR3 is given with its conserved first and last residue. The order of the fields is D gene, J gene, V gene, clone size, CDR3 protein, CDR3 DNA. D genes are given only for firm matches. Where a row states a size, it is once, few, many or the class of an expanded clone; other rows omit it.

TRBD1,TRBJ2-1,TRBV11-1,few,CASSLDRGTYNEQFF,TGTGCCAGCAGCCTAGACAGGGGGACCTACAATGAGCAGTTCTTC
TRBD2,TRBJ2-3,TRBV18,-,CASSPGGRTDTQYF,TGTGCCAGCTCACCGGGCGGGAGGACAGATACGCAGTATTTT
-,TRBJ1-2,TRBV7-6,-,CASSQGGIGPAGYTF,TGTGCCAGCAGCCAAGGGGGGATTGGACCCGCGGGCTACACCTTC
-,TRBJ1-5,TRBV20-1,-,CSATDQWEFNQPQHF,TGCAGTGCTACTGACCAGTGGGAGTTCAATCAGCCCCAGCATTTT
TRBD2,TRBJ2-7,TRBV12-3/TRBV12-4,-,CASSQEAGGPLYF,TGTGCCAGCAGCCAAGAAGCGGGAGGGCCCCTTTACTTC
-,TRBJ1-1,TRBV12-3/TRBV12-4,-,CASSLQENTEAFF,TGTGCCAGCAGTTTGCAGGAGAACACTGAAGCTTTCTTT
TRBD2,TRBJ2-4,TRBV2,-,CASSDPGLAGEVNIQYF,TGTGCCAGCAGTGATCCGGGACTAGCGGGAGAGGTGAACATTCAGTACTTC
TRBD2,TRBJ2-2,TRBV25-1,-,CASSGTSAGELFF,TGTGCCAGCAGTGGGACTAGCGCCGGGGAGCTGTTTTTT
-,TRBJ1-5,TRBV10-3,few,CAISPDIGNQPQHF,TGTGCCATCAGTCCTGACATAGGGAATCAGCCCCAGCATTTT
TRBD1,TRBJ2-5,TRBV13,-,CASSARGQGVETQYF,TGTGCCAGCAGCGCGAGGGGACAGGGGGTAGAGACCCAGTACTTC
-,TRBJ1-4,TRBV29-1,once,CSVVQRPAGEKLFF,TGCAGCGTTGTTCAACGCCCCGCTGGTGAAAAACTGTTTTTT
-,TRBJ1-5,TRBV6-5,-,CASSGTANQPQHF,TGTGCCAGCAGCGGGACGGCGAATCAGCCCCAGCATTTT
-,TRBJ1-3,TRBV27,-,CASSITPPWGLFGNTIYF,TGTGCCAGCAGTATAACGCCTCCCTGGGGATTATTTGGAAACACCATATATTTT
TRBD2,TRBJ2-5,TRBV5-4,once,CASSLFVGLAGVGQETQYF,TGTGCCAGCAGCTTATTTGTCGGACTAGCGGGAGTTGGGCAAGAGACCCAGTACTTC
-,TRBJ1-4,TRBV16,-,CASSHNRDGKLFF,TGTGCCAGCAGCCATAACAGGGACGGAAAACTGTTTTTT
-,TRBJ2-7,TRBV3-1/TRBV3-2,-,CASSQEYEQYF,TGTGCCAGCAGCCAAGAATACGAGCAGTACTTC
-,TRBJ1-2,TRBV28,once,CASSLFAGADYGYTF,TGTGCCAGCAGTTTATTTGCGGGGGCGGACTATGGCTACACCTTC
-,TRBJ2-7,TRBV6-1,-,CASSERLVSYEQYF,TGTGCCAGCAGTGAAAGGCTAGTTTCCTACGAGCAGTACTTC
TRBD2,TRBJ2-7,TRBV19,once,CASSRLAETYEQYF,TGTGCCAGTAGTCGGCTAGCGGAAACCTACGAGCAGTACTTC
-,TRBJ1-1,TRBV30,-,CAWSRAGRYTEAFF,TGTGCCTGGAGCCGGGCGGGGCGCTACACTGAAGCTTTCTTT
-,TRBJ2-5,TRBV7-6,-,CASSPEVSGVTEETQYF,TGTGCCAGCAGCCCAGAAGTTTCCGGCGTTACGGAGGAGACCCAGTACTTC
TRBD1,TRBJ1-4,TRBV9,-,CASSPRFRGRGSNEKLFF,TGTGCCAGCAGCCCCCGGTTTAGGGGGCGCGGGTCTAATGAAAAACTGTTTTTT
-,TRBJ1-5,TRBV19,-,CATTPGVSNQPQHF,TGTGCCACCACCCCAGGGGTAAGCAATCAGCCCCAGCATTTT
TRBD2,TRBJ2-1,TRBV9,-,CASSAASGGIYNEQFF,TGTGCCAGCAGCGCCGCTAGCGGGGGGATCTACAATGAGCAGTTCTTC
-,TRBJ1-2,TRBV3-1/TRBV3-2,-,CASSQDLGFYGYTF,TGTGCCAGCAGCCAAGATCTAGGGTTCTATGGCTACACCTTC
TRBD1,TRBJ1-6,TRBV5-1,-,CASRWDRDGNSPLHF,TGCGCCAGCAGATGGGACAGGGACGGGAATTCACCCCTCCACTTT
-,TRBJ2-3,TRBV19,-,CASSPVRADTQYF,TGTGCCAGTAGTCCAGTGAGGGCAGATACGCAGTATTTT
TRBD1,TRBJ1-6,TRBV20-1,-,CSASPPSGTAGNSPLHF,TGCAGTGCTAGTCCCCCCTCCGGGACAGCGGGAAATTCACCCCTCCACTTT
-,TRBJ1-4,TRBV19,few,CASSGIVATNEKLFF,TGTGCCAGTAGCGGGATAGTAGCAACTAATGAAAAACTGTTTTTT
-,TRBJ1-6,TRBV11-3,-,CASSFDLNSPLHF,TGTGCCAGCAGCTTCGACCTCAATTCACCCCTCCACTTT
-,TRBJ1-6,TRBV15,-,CATSRGGTGSPLHF,TGTGCCACCAGCAGAGGAGGGACGGGATCACCCCTCCACTTT